The present T cell receptor beta chain was sequenced within a study of T cells after yellow fever vaccination. TCRdb independently ran MiXCR on the 5' RACE reads; one entry per CDR3 protein. The data show about 140,000 distinct CDR3 sequences, 7.7% seen once. This CDR3 contains 15 residues. V was pared by 5 bases and J by 4 bases, with 9 bases of the junction left unmatched. Germline CDR1 SGHTA, CDR2 FQGNSA. This clonotype was observed at least ten times. The receptor was derived from a young man who received the YFV17D yellow fever vaccine. The starting material was CD4+ T cells sorted from PBMCs, obtained 5 days after the yellow fever booster vaccination. The genes are TRBV7-2 and TRBJ2-7; 9 bases line up with TRBD1. For the CDR3, the DNA is TGTGCCAGCAGCCAGTCCCGGGACAGGGCTTACGAGCAGTACTTC. This sequence encodes CASSQSRDRAYEQYF.